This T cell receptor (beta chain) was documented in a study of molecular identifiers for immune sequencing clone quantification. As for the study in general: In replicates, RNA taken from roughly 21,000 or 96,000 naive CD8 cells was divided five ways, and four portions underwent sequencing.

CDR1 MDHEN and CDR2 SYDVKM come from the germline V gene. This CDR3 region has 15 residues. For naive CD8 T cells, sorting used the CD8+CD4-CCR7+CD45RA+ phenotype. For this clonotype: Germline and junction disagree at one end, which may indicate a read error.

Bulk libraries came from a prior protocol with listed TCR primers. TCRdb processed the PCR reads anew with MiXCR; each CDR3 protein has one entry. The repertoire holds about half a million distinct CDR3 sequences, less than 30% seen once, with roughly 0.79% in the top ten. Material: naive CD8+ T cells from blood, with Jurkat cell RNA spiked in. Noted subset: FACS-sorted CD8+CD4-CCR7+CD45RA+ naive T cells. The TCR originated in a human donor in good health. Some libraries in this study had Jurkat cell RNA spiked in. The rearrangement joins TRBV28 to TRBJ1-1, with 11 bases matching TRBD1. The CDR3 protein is CASSPRTGGFTETFF. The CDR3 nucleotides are TGTGCCAGCAGTCCACGGACAGGGGGCTTCACTGAAACTTTCTTT.